This record covers a single TCR beta chain. The target antigen is unknown. These data are taken from a study of immune evolution from preneoplasia to lung adenocarcinoma. Study-level points and caveats: From normal lung to invasive adenocarcinoma, top clone frequencies appeared to decrease.

Libraries were prepared by immunoSEQ multiplex PCR; TCRdb keeps only in-frame clonotypes and omits some of them. The sample has around 2,500 clones, roughly 85% seen once. The sequenced sample consisted of FFPE normal lung tissue adjacent to the tumor. The receptor comes from a person aged 45 to 59 with lung adenocarcinoma.

The CDR3 sequence is CASSAERGRAHEQYF. The CDR3 DNA sequence: TGTGCCAGCAGTGCCGAAAGGGGGAGGGCACACGAGCAGTACTTC. The J gene is TRBJ2-7, the V gene TRBV2; tentative D call: TRBD2 (7 bases). The germline CDR1 and CDR2 sequences are SNHLY and FYNNEI. V was clipped by 4 bases and J by 5 bases, with 18 bases between them. This CDR3 spans 15 amino acids.